Below, one T cell receptor (beta chain) is given with its context. The sample belongs to a study of cytomegalovirus exposure and HLA in healthy donors. With 60 Vbeta and 13 Jbeta primers, the PCR was carried out. The method was immunoSEQ multiplex PCR; TCRdb's version includes in-frame clones alone and lacks a portion of them. The sample consists of about 190,000 clones, around 78% of them appearing once. The CDR3 spans 17 residues. The germline V and J ends were trimmed by 2 bases and 0 bases, with 11 bases remaining between them. The V gene's germline CDR1 is SNHLY and CDR2 FYNNEI. Sequencing input: PBMCs. The receptor's source is a woman in her twenties or thirties in good health and CMV-seropositive. J is TRBJ2-6 and V is TRBV2; TRBD1 might be the D (5 bases). DNA for the CDR3: TGTGCCAGCAGTGAACCAGGGATGAGCTCTGGGGCCAACGTCCTGACTTTC. Amino acids: CASSEPGMSSGANVLTF. Drawing the rest from reference TRBV2 and TRBJ2-6, the complete variable domain is EPEVTQTPSHQVTQMGQEVILRCVPISNHLYFYWYRQILGQKVEFLVSFYNNEISEKSEIFDDQFSVERPDGSNFTLKIRSTKLEDSAMYFCASSEPGMSSGANVLTFGAGSRLTVL.